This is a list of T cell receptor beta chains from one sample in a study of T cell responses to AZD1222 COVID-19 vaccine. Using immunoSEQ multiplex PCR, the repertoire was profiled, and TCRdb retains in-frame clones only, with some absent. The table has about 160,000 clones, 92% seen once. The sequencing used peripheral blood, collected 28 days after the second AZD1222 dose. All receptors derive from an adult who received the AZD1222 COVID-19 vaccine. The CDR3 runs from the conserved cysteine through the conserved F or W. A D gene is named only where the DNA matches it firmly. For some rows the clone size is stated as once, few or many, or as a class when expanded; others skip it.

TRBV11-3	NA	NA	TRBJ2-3	TGTGCCAGCAGCTCGGTAAAGCAGTATTTT	CASSSVKQYF
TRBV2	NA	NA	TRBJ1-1	TGTGCCAGCAGTGAATGGGTTGAGAACACTGAAGCTTTCTTT	CASSEWVENTEAFF
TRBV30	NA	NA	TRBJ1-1	TGTGCCTGGAGTGTACTCGGGAACACTGAAGCTTTCTTT	CAWSVLGNTEAFF
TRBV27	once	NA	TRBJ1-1	TGTGCCAGCAGTTCTGGTGGAGGGTGGGCTACTGAAGCTTTCTTT	CASSSGGGWATEAFF
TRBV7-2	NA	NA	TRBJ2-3	TGTGCCAGCAGCCTGGAACAGGGACTCGGCACAGATACGCAGTATTTT	CASSLEQGLGTDTQYF
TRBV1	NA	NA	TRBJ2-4	TGCACCAGCAGCCTTGGACTAGCGGGCAAAAACATTCAGTACTTC	CTSSLGLAGKNIQYF
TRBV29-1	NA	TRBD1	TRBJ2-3	TGCAGCGGAGGACAGGGCACAGATACGCAGTATTTT	CSGGQGTDTQYF
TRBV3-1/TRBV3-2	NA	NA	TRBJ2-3	TGTGCCAGCAGCCAAATTGCACGCACAGATACGCAGTATTTT	CASSQIARTDTQYF
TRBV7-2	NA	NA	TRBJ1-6	TGTGCCAGCAGCTTAGTGGCAGGGAGGAATTCACCCCTCCACTTT	CASSLVAGRNSPLHF
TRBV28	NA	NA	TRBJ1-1	TGTGCCAGCAGTTTAGCTGAGGGACTAAGCACTGAAGCTTTCTTT	CASSLAEGLSTEAFF
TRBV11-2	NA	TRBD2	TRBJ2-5	TGTGCCAGCAGCCGGACTAGCGGGAGATCGGGAGAGACCCAGTACTTC	CASSRTSGRSGETQYF
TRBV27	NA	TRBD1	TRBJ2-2	TGTGCCAGCAGTCCCGGGACAGGGGGCTTCGGGGAGCTGTTTTTT	CASSPGTGGFGELFF
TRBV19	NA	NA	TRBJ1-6	TGTGCCAGTAGTATAAATAGGAGGGGCCAGGGCCGGAATTCACCCCTCCACTTT	CASSINRRGQGRNSPLHF
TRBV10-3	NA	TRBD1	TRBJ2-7	TGTGCCATCACCGACAGGGAAAAATACGAGCAGTACTTC	CAITDREKYEQYF
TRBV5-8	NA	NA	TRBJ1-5	TGTGCCAGCAGCTTGAGGTCACAGGGTGGTCAGCCCCAGCATTTT	CASSLRSQGGQPQHF
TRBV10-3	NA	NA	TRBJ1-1	TGTGCCATCAGTGGGTCGGACAGAAACACTGAAGCTTTCTTT	CAISGSDRNTEAFF
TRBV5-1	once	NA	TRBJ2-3	TGCGCCAGCAGCGGGGTGAGGGCAGCAGATACGCAGTATTTT	CASSGVRAADTQYF
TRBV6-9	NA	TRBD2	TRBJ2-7	TGTGCCAGCAGTTCCGGGACGACGGGGGGTTACGAGCAGTACTTC	CASSSGTTGGYEQYF
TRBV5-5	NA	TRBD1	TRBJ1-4	TGTGCCAGCAGCTTGTATTTGGCGGGACAGAGTGAAAAACTGTTTTTT	CASSLYLAGQSEKLFF
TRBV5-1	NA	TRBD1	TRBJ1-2	TGCGCCAGCAGCTCCGGGACAGGGAACTATGGCTACACCTTC	CASSSGTGNYGYTF
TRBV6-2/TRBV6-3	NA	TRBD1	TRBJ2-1	TGTGCCAGCAGTTCGTGGGGACAGGTCTACAATGAGCAGTTCTTC	CASSSWGQVYNEQFF
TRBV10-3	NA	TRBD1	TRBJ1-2	TGTGCCATCAGTGCTGGGGGAGGGGGCCTTGGCTACACCTTC	CAISAGGGGLGYTF
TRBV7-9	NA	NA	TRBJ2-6	TGTGCCACCCCCCCGAGGGGCACCTCTGGGGCCAACGTCCTGACTTTC	CATPPRGTSGANVLTF
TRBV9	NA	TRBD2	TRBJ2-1	TGTGCCAGCAGCCCCGCCCAGGTAGCGGGCTACAATGAGCAGTTCTTC	CASSPAQVAGYNEQFF
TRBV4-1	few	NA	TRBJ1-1	TGCGCCAGCAGACCGGGGGCAGGGGAGAACACTGAAGCTTTCTTT	CASRPGAGENTEAFF
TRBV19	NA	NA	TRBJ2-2	TGTGCCAGTCGATCAGGGCCCTCGAACACCGGGGAGCTGTTTTTT	CASRSGPSNTGELFF
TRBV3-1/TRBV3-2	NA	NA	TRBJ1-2	TGTGCCAGCAGCCAGCGAGGGACGGGGGTAGGCTACACCTTC	CASSQRGTGVGYTF
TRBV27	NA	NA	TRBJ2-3	TGTGCCAGCAGTTTTGTAGGGATAAGCACAGATACGCAGTATTTT	CASSFVGISTDTQYF
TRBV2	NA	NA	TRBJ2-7	TGTGCCAGCAGTGGAGTAACAAGCTCCTACGAGCAGTACTTC	CASSGVTSSYEQYF
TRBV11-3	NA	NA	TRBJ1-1	TGTGCCAGCAGCGCACAGGGGAACACTGAAGCTTTCTTT	CASSAQGNTEAFF
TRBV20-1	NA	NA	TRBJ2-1	TGCAGTGCAAGTACCCCGGCCAGGGTCCCGTACAATGAGCAGTTCTTC	CSASTPARVPYNEQFF
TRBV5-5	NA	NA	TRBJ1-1	TGTGCCAGCAGCTGGGATCACGGGGGGTACACTGAAGCTTTCTTT	CASSWDHGGYTEAFF
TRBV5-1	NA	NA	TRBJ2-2	TGCGCCAGCAGCAAGGGCGTTGGGGGGCCCACCGGGGAGCTGTTTTTT	CASSKGVGGPTGELFF
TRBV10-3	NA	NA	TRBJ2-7	TGTGCCATCAGCCCAGGTGGGGGATCCTACGAGCAGTACTTC	CAISPGGGSYEQYF
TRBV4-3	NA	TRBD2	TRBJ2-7	TGCGCCAGCAGCCAATACGTCAGGACTAGCGGATCCTACGAGCAGTACTTC	CASSQYVRTSGSYEQYF
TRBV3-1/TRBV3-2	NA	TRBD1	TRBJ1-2	TGTGCCAGCAGCCAAACAGGGACAGTCTATGGCTACACCTTC	CASSQTGTVYGYTF
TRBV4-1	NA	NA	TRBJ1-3	TGCGCCAGCAGCCGCGGCGGGGTAGTAGTAGCTGGAAACACCATATATTTT	CASSRGGVVVAGNTIYF
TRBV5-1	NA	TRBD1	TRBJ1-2	TGCGCCAGCAGCTACCCACAGGGGCAGGGCTACACCTTC	CASSYPQGQGYTF
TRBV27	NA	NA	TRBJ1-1	TGTGCCAGCAGTTTTCGAGGTTTGGAGGGTGGAGCTTTCTTT	CASSFRGLEGGAFF
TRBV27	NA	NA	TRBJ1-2	TGTGCCAGCAGTTCCTATAGTTACGGGACAAAGGGGTATGGCTACACCTTC	CASSSYSYGTKGYGYTF
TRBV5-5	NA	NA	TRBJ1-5	TGTGCCAGCACGCCGGGACACGGAGATCAGCCCCAGCATTTT	CASTPGHGDQPQHF
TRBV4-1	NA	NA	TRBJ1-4	TGCGCCAGCAGCCGGGTCGCCGGGACTGCCGGTGGAAGTTATGAAAAACTGTTTTTT	CASSRVAGTAGGSYEKLFF
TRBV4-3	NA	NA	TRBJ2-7	TGCGCCAGCAGCCGTCAGGCGGGATCCTACGAGCAGTACTTC	CASSRQAGSYEQYF
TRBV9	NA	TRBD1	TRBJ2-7	TGTGCCAGCAGCGAGAGCCCTGGACAGGGATGGTCCCACGAGCAGTACTTC	CASSESPGQGWSHEQYF
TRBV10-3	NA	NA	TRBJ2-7	TGTGCCATCAGCCAGGGATTCCACGAGCAGTACTTC	CAISQGFHEQYF
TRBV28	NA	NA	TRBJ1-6	TGTGCCAGCAGAGACCCCTATTCACCCCTCCACTTT	CASRDPYSPLHF
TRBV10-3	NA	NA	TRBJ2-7	TGTGCCATCAGTGAGTCCGGTAGTCCCTACGAGCAGTACTTC	CAISESGSPYEQYF
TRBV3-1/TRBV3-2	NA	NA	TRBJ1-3	TGTGCCAGCACCCCGGGAGTCTCTGGAAACACCATATATTTT	CASTPGVSGNTIYF
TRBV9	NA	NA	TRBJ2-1	TGTGCCAGCAGCCACACGGAGGCTCCCTACAATGAGCAGTTCTTC	CASSHTEAPYNEQFF
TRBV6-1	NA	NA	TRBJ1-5	TGTGCCAGCAGTGAAGCGGTAGGGCGGGGGTATAGCAATCAGCCCCAGCATTTT	CASSEAVGRGYSNQPQHF
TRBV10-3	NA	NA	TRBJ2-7	TGTGCCATCAGTGGGTTTGACTCTTACTCCTACGAGCAGTACTTC	CAISGFDSYSYEQYF
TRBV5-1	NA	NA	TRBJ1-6	TGCGCCAGCAGCTCCCGAAACGATAGGACAGAATTACCGAGCTCCTATAATTCACCCCTCCACTTT	CASSSRNDRTELPSSYNSPLHF
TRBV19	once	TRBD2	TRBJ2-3	TGTGCCAGTAGTATAGTAGCGGGAGTGTCAGATACGCAGTATTTT	CASSIVAGVSDTQYF
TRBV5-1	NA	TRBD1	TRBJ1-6	TGCGCCAGCAGCTCGGGACAGGCGGCGGATTCACCCCTCCACTTT	CASSSGQAADSPLHF
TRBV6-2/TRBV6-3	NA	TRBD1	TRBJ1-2	TGTGCCAGCAGTTACATGGGACAGGGAAAATATGGCTACACCTTC	CASSYMGQGKYGYTF
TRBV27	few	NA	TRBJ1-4	TGTGCCAGCAGTTTCTCGGGAGACGACGAAAAACTGTTTTTT	CASSFSGDDEKLFF
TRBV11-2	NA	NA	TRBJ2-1	TGTGCCAGCAGCCCATCCCTCCTAGCGTCTCGTTACAATGAGCAGTTCTTC	CASSPSLLASRYNEQFF
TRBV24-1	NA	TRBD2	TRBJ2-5	TGTGCCACCAGTGATTTGGGGACTAGCGGGCGAGGAGGAGAGACCCAGTACTTC	CATSDLGTSGRGGETQYF
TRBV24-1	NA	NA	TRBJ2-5	TGTGCCACCAGTGATTCCACACTACAAGAGACCCAGTACTTC	CATSDSTLQETQYF